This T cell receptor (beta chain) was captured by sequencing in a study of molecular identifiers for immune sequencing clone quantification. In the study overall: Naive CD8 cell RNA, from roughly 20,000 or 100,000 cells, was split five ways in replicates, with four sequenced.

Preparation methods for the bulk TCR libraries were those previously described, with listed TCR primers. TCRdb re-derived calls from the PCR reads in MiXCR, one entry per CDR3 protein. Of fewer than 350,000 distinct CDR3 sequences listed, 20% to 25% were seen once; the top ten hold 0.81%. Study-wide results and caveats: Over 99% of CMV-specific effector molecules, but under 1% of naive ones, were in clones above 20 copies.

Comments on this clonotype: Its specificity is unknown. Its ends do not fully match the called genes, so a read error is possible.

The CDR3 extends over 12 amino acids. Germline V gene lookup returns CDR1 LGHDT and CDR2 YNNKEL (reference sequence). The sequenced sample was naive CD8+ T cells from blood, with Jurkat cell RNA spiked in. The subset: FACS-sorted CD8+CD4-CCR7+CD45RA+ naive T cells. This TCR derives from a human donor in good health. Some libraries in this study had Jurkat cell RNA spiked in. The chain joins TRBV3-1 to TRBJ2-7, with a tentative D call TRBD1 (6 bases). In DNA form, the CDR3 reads TGTGCCAGCAGCCCACAGGGCTACGAGCAGCACTTC. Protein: CASSPQGYEQHF.